The 9 T cell receptor beta chains reported below all come from one sample, sequenced in a study of blood T cell repertoires in COVID-19. Generated by immunoSEQ multiplex PCR, the TCRdb table keeps only in-frame clones and is missing some. Of some 150,000 clones in the sample, 65% to 90% were seen once. Sequencing was performed on peripheral blood. Source of these receptors: a man aged 45 to 65 with acute or convalescent COVID-19.

J is TRBJ2-1 and V is TRBV19, with D tentatively TRBD1 (5 bases). Germline values: CDR1 LNHDA, CDR2 SQIVND (reference sequence). Trimming removed 6 bases at V and 4 bases at J, with 16 bases between. CDR3 length: 15 amino acids. CDR3 nucleotide sequence: TGTGCCAGTAGCCTGGGGCCCTCCCCTTACAATGAGCAGTTCTTC. Protein: CASSLGPSPYNEQFF.

The chain joins TRBV7-9 to TRBJ1-5; 7 bases are a match to TRBD1. This CDR3 has 14 amino acids. The germline V gene has CDR1 SEHNR and CDR2 FQNEAQ (reference sequence). V lost 1 base to trimming and J lost 4 bases; unmatched junction nucleotides: 1. The CDR3 coding sequence is TGTGCCAGCAGCTTAGGGACAGGTAATCAGCCCCAGCATTTT. The encoded protein is CASSLGTGNQPQHF. Drawing the rest from reference TRBV7-9 and TRBJ1-5, the complete variable domain is DTGVSQNPRHKITKRGQNVTFRCDPISEHNRLYWYRQTLGQGPEFLTYFQNEAQLEKSRLLSDRFSAERPKGSFSTLEIQRTEQGDSAMYLCASSLGTGNQPQHFGDGTRLSIL.

This chain uses TRBV14 with TRBJ1-6, with 7 bases identical to TRBD1. Germline CDR1 reads SGHDN; CDR2 reads FVKESK. Germline trimming cut 2 bases from V and 5 bases from J; bases unmatched to any gene: 3. This CDR3 is 15 amino acids long. The CDR3 spells CASSQNRGHNSPLHF. For the CDR3, the DNA is TGTGCCAGCAGCCAAAACAGGGGCCATAATTCACCCCTCCACTTT.

The chain joins TRBV3-1 (or the pseudogene TRBV3-2) to TRBJ2-1, with TRBD2 matching over 9 bases. This CDR3 has 15 amino acids. Germline V gene data show CDR1 as LGHDT and CDR2 as YNNKEL (reference sequence). Trimming removed 4 bases from V and 3 bases from J; junction bases left unmatched: 4. The CDR3 DNA sequence: TGTGCCAGCAGCCCTAGCGGGATAAGCTACAATGAGCAGTTCTTC. Translating it yields CASSPSGISYNEQFF.

The V and J genes are TRBV5-4 and TRBJ2-1; D uncertain. Trimming took off 4 bases at V and 5 bases at J, with 13 bases between the two ends. This CDR3 contains 14 residues. The V gene's germline CDR1 is SGHNT and CDR2 YYREEE (reference sequence). CDR3 amino acids: CASSPPPPDNEQFF. The CDR3 DNA reads as TGTGCCAGCAGCCCGCCTCCCCCGGACAATGAGCAGTTCTTC.

This sequence joins TRBV6-5 and TRBJ1-5; D gene uncertain. The CDR3 sequence is 15 residues long. CDR1 is MNHEY and CDR2 is SVGAGI in the germline V gene. V lost 10 bases to trimming and J lost 7 bases, with 23 bases between them. The CDR3 here is CATASAGGGGQPQHF. The CDR3 DNA is TGTGCCACCGCGTCTGCGGGAGGAGGCGGACAGCCCCAGCATTTT.

The rearrangement joins TRBV29-1 to TRBJ2-1; 14 bases align to TRBD2. J lost 7 bases, V lost 4 bases, and 9 bases had no gene match. CDR3 length: 16 amino acids. Germline V lookup: CDR1 SQVTM, CDR2 ANQGSEA. CDR3 sequence: CSVAPGTSGSRNEQFF. CDR3 nucleotide sequence: TGCAGCGTTGCCCCCGGGACTAGCGGGAGTAGGAATGAGCAGTTCTTC.

The chain uses TRBV6-5 and TRBJ2-1, with unresolved D. V lost 6 bases, J lost 4 bases, and 7 bases lay in between. This CDR3 contains 12 residues. Looked up from germline, CDR1 is MNHEY and CDR2 is SVGAGI. The CDR3 loop is CASSLTYNEQFF. CDR3 sequence (DNA): TGTGCCAGCAGCCTGACATACAATGAGCAGTTCTTC.

This rearrangement joins TRBV25-1 to TRBJ1-2; TRBD1 matches at 7 bases. The J segment lost 8 bases and the V segment lost 2 bases, leaving 8 bases of the junction unmatched. Germline CDR1 reads MGHDK; CDR2 reads SYGVNS. This CDR3 is built from 14 residues. Here the CDR3 reads CASSETGSGGGYTF. In DNA, the CDR3 is TGTGCCAGCAGTGAAACAGGGTCAGGGGGGGGCTACACCTTC.